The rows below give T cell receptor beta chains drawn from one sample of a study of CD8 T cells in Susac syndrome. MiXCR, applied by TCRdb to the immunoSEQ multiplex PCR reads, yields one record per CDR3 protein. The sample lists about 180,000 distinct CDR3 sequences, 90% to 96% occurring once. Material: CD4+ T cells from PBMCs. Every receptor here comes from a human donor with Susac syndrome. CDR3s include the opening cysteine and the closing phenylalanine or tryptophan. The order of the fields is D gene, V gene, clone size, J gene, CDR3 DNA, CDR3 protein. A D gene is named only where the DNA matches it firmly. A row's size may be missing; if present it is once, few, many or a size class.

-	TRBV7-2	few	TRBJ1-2	TGTGCCAGCAGCTTAGTAGACAGATCTAACTATGGCTACACCTTC	CASSLVDRSNYGYTF
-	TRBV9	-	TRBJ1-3	TGTGCCAGCAGCGTTGGGGGTCTCTCTGGAAACACCATATATTTT	CASSVGGLSGNTIYF
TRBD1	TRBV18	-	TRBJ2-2	TGTGCCAGCTCACCAGGCCGGGGACAGGGTTTCACCGGGGAGCTGTTTTTT	CASSPGRGQGFTGELFF
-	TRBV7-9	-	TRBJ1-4	TGTGCCAGCAGATACAGGGACGGGGAAAAACTGTTTTTT	CASRYRDGEKLFF
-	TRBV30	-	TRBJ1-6	TGTGCCTGGATGTCAGATAATTCACCCCTCCACTTT	CAWMSDNSPLHF
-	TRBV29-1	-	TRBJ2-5	TGCAGCGTTGAAGAGGGGCAGGGAAGAGAGACCCAGTACTTC	CSVEEGQGRETQYF
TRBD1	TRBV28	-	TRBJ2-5	TGTGCCAGCAGTGGGACAGGGCGGACCCAGTACTTC	CASSGTGRTQYF
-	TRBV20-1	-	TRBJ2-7	TGCAGTGCTAGAGATGCGGCTAGCCCGAGCGAGCAGTACTTC	CSARDAASPSEQYF
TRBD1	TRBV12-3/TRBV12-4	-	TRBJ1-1	TGTGCCAGCAGGGGGGGACAGGGCAGAAACACTGAAGCTTTCTTT	CASRGGQGRNTEAFF
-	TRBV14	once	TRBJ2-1	TGTGCCAGCAGCCAAGAACACATCCTAAGGGGACACAATGAGCAGTTCTTC	CASSQEHILRGHNEQFF
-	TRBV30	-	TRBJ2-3	TGTGCCTGGTTACAGGGCGATACGCAGTATTTT	CAWLQGDTQYF
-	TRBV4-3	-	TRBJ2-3	TGCGCCAGCAGCCAAGATGAGGGTGCTACGCAGTATTTT	CASSQDEGATQYF
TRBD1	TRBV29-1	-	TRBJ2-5	TGCAGCGTTGAAGATCTAACAGGGGGGGAGACCCAGTACTTC	CSVEDLTGGETQYF
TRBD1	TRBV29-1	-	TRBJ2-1	TGCAGCGGGGACAGGGGGGACAATGAGCAGTTCTTC	CSGDRGDNEQFF
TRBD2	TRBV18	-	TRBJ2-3	TGTGCCAGCTCACCACCGGGACTAGCGGGAGCGGATACGCAGTATTTT	CASSPPGLAGADTQYF
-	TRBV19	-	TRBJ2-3	TGTGCCAGTAGTAAGTTGGGGATTGATACGCAGTATTTT	CASSKLGIDTQYF
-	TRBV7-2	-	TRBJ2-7	TGTGCCAGCAGCTCCCTTTGGAAACCCTACGAGCAGTACTTC	CASSSLWKPYEQYF
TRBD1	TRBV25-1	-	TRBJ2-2	TGTGCCAGCAGTGGACAGGGCAAATACGGGGAGCTGTTTTTT	CASSGQGKYGELFF
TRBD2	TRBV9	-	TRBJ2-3	TGTGCCAGCAGCGTAGACCCAGCGGGATTCGGAACAGATACGCAGTATTTT	CASSVDPAGFGTDTQYF
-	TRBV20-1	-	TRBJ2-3	TGCAGTGCTAGTGGCCTTGGCAACACAGATACGCAGTATTTT	CSASGLGNTDTQYF
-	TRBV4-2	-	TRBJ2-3	TGTGCCAGCAGCCGCCAGGAGGCAGGGCGGTCAGATACGCAGTATTTT	CASSRQEAGRSDTQYF
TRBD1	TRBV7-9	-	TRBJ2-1	TGTGCCAGCAGCCCCCGGACAGGGTCCTCCTACAATGAGCAGTTCTTC	CASSPRTGSSYNEQFF
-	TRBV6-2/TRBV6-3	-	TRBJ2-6	TGTGCCAGCAAATCCAGCTCCCCAGGGGCCAACGTCCTGACTTTC	CASKSSSPGANVLTF
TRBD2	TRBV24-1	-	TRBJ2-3	TGTGCCACCAGTGATAGCGGGATTCCTGGCACAGATACGCAGTATTTT	CATSDSGIPGTDTQYF
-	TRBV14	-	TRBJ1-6	TGTGCCAGTAAAGGTCCGGGGTCCGGGAATTCACCCCTCCACTTT	CASKGPGSGNSPLHF
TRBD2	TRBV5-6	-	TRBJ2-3	TGTGCCAGCAGACGGACTAGTGCAGATACGCAGTATTTT	CASRRTSADTQYF
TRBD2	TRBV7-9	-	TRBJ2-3	TGTGCCAGCAGCTTCGGGACTAGCGGGCTCGGCACAGATACGCAGTATTTT	CASSFGTSGLGTDTQYF
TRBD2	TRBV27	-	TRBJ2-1	TGTGCCAGCAAAAAGGCTAGCGGGAATGAGCAGTTCTTC	CASKKASGNEQFF
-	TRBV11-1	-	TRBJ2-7	TGTGCCAGCAGCTTGACTGTGGAATCGTCGCAGTACTTC	CASSLTVESSQYF
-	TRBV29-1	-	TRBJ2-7	TGCAGCGTTGAAGAGGGGCGGGCCGAGCCCTACGAGCAGTACTTC	CSVEEGRAEPYEQYF
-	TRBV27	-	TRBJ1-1	TGTGCCAGCAGTCCAACCTCACCCGGACGGATTCTGAACACTGAAGCTTTCTTT	CASSPTSPGRILNTEAFF
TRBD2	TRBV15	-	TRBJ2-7	TGTGCCACCAGCAGAGAGGGGGGAGGGCCCTACGAGCAGTACTTC	CATSREGGGPYEQYF
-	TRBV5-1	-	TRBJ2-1	TGCGCCAGCAGCTCCCGCGGGGTGAACAATGAGCAGTTCTTC	CASSSRGVNNEQFF
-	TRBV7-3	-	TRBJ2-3	TGTGCCAGCAGCCCGCCGGGCCGCCCCGATACGCAGTATTTT	CASSPPGRPDTQYF
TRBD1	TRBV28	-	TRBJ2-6	TGTGCCAGCAATGCGAAGGGGGCGACACAAAGCTCTGGGGCCAACGTCCTGACTTTC	CASNAKGATQSSGANVLTF
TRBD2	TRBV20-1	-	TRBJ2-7	TGCAGCGGAGGGACTAGCGGGAGTCGGGGGCAGTACTTC	CSGGTSGSRGQYF
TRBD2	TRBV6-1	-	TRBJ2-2	TGTGCCAGCGGATTCCTAGCGGCCGGGGAGCTGTTTTTT	CASGFLAAGELFF
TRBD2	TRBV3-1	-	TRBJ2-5	TGTGCCAGCAGAGCGGGGCCTCGAGAGACCCAGTACTTC	CASRAGPRETQYF
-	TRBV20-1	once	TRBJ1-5	TGCAGTGCTAGAGGTGGACAGCGATCCCATAGCAATCAGCCCCAGCATTTT	CSARGGQRSHSNQPQHF
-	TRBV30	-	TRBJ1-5	TGTGCCTGGAGTCTAAGGAATCAGCCCCAGCATTTT	CAWSLRNQPQHF
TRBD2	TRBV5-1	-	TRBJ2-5	TGCGCCAGCAGCGAGGGACTAGCGGGATACCAAGAGACCCAGTACTTC	CASSEGLAGYQETQYF
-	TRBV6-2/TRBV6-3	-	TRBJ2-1	TGTGCCAGCAGGAGGGACTACAATGAGCAGTTCTTC	CASRRDYNEQFF
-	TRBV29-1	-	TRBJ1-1	TGCAGCGTCGAGCTCGGGGGACGGGCTGAAGCTTTCTTT	CSVELGGRAEAFF
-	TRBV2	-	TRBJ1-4	TGTGCCAGCAGTGCCCGTGAAAAACTGTTTTTT	CASSAREKLFF
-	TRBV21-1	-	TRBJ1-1	TGTGCCAGCAGCAATTGGGGACACCTCACTGAAGCTTTCTTT	CASSNWGHLTEAFF
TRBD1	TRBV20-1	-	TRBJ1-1	TGCAGTGCTAGTCGACAGGGCCAGGGGAACACTGAAGCTTTCTTT	CSASRQGQGNTEAFF
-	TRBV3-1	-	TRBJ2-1	TGTGCCAGCAGCCCAGGCTACAATGAGCAGTTCTTC	CASSPGYNEQFF